Following are 13 T cell receptor beta chains from one sample sequenced in a study of blood T cells in healthy people across ages (dated by TCRdb to the mid-2010s). Libraries were built with 5' RACE. Sequenced on an Illumina HiSeq 2500. A second roughly 7 to 11 cycle PCR used a sample-barcoded 5' primer and a J-beta primer mix. TCRdb cleaned the public reads at Q25 with fastp, built clones with MiXCR and kept in-frame beta chains. Identical CDR3 protein sequences are pooled into one entry, listed with their most common genes and DNA. The table for this sample lists approximately 850,000 distinct CDR3 sequences; 40% to 50% of them were counted only once. Approximately 19% of the sample comes from the top ten. The sequencing input was blood. These receptors came from a man aged 55 to 70 in good health.

The V gene is TRBV11-3, the J gene TRBJ2-5; 9 bases are shared with TRBD1. The CDR3 consists of 12 residues. Losses at the gene ends were 6 bases for V and 11 bases for J; bases not matched to a gene: 7. Germline V gene data show CDR1 as SGHNT and CDR2 as YENEEA. CDR3 sequence: CASSQTGGKQYF. The DNA for the CDR3 is TGTGCCAGCAGTCAGACAGGGGGAAAGCAGTACTTC.

The chain joins TRBV5-6 to TRBJ2-1, with 7 bases lining up with TRBD2. Germline V lookup: CDR1 SGHDT, CDR2 YYEEEE. V lost 3 bases to trimming and J lost 2 bases; unmatched junction nucleotides: 5. CDR3 length: 15 amino acids. The CDR3 coding sequence is TGTGCCAGCAGCTCTCCGGGACTAACCTACAATGAGCAGTTCTTC. Translation: CASSSPGLTYNEQFF.

This chain uses TRBV5-1 with TRBJ1-2; D is unclear. CDR3 length: 13 residues. The germline CDR1 and CDR2 sequences are SGHRS and YFSETQ. Deletions cut 4 bases from V and 3 bases from J, with 10 bases between. CDR3 amino acids: CASSAWVDYGYTF. CDR3 nucleotides: TGCGCCAGCAGCGCGTGGGTAGACTATGGCTACACCTTC. The whole variable domain, remainder taken from reference TRBV5-1 and TRBJ1-2, is KAGVTQTPRYLIKTRGQQVTLSCSPISGHRSVSWYQQTPGQGLQFLFEYFSETQRNKGNFPGRFSGRQFSNSRSEMNVSTLELGDSALYLCASSAWVDYGYTFGSGTRLTVV.

The chain uses TRBV5-1 and TRBJ1-1; TRBD1 agrees at 8 bases. Trimming cost V 1 base and J 4 bases; bases outside gene matches: 9. The CDR3 runs 16 residues. Germline V lookup: CDR1 SGHRS, CDR2 YFSETQ. CDR3 sequence reads: CASSLSRGQGSTEAFF. The CDR3 DNA reads as TGCGCCAGCAGCTTGAGTCGTGGACAGGGATCCACTGAAGCTTTCTTT.

This chain uses TRBV10-3 with TRBJ2-5; tentatively, D is TRBD1 or TRBD2 (5 bases each). The CDR3 sequence is 13 residues long. The ends were cut back, 4 bases at V and 1 base at J, with 7 bases in the middle. Germline CDR1 ENHRY, CDR2 SYGVKD. As DNA, the CDR3 is TGTGCCATCAGTGCGGGACGCCAAGAGACCCAGTACTTC. Protein product: CAISAGRQETQYF.

The V and J genes are TRBV6-6 and TRBJ1-5; no clear D. Trimming stripped 7 bases from V and 4 bases from J, with 11 bases between. In germline, CDR1 is MNHNY, CDR2 SVGAGI (reference sequence). This CDR3 is 13 amino acids long. CDR3 region: CASTLSINQPQHF. The CDR3 nucleotides are TGTGCCAGCACCCTCTCGATAAATCAGCCCCAGCATTTT.

J is TRBJ1-5 and V is TRBV10-2; D gene unclear. Trimming pared 2 bases from V and 4 bases from J, leaving 6 bases between. Germline V gene lookup returns CDR1 WSHSY and CDR2 SAAADI. CDR3 length: 13 amino acids. CDR3 nucleotides: TGCGCCAGCAGTGAGAGTTGGAATCAGCCCCAGCATTTT. This sequence encodes CASSESWNQPQHF.

The V call is TRBV6-2 or TRBV6-3, the J call TRBJ2-5; 8 nucleotides line up with TRBD2. After removal of 7 bases from V and 5 bases from J, the junction contained 6 bases not matched to a gene. The CDR3 is made up of 13 amino acids. The germline V gene has CDR1 MNHEY and CDR2 SVGEGT. The CDR3 reads CASTSGGPETQYF. CDR3 coding DNA: TGTGCCAGCACTTCGGGGGGGCCGGAGACCCAGTACTTC.

In this sample, this clonotype turned up a few times. The V and J genes are TRBV28 and TRBJ2-5, with D maybe TRBD2 (7 bases). Germline assignment: CDR1 MDHEN and CDR2 SYDVKM. The CDR3 sequence is 12 residues long. The ends were cut back, 9 bases at V and 3 bases at J, with 11 bases in the middle. The CDR3: CASGGGEETQYF. The CDR3 DNA reads as TGTGCCAGTGGGGGGGGCGAAGAGACCCAGTACTTC.

This clonotype showed up just a few times. This rearrangement joins TRBV29-1 to TRBJ1-1; TRBD1 aligns across 8 bases. This CDR3 comprises 16 residues. The ends lost 0 bases at V and 0 bases at J; junction bases unmatched: 6. Germline V gene sequence: CDR1 SQVTM, CDR2 ANQGSEA. CDR3 in DNA: TGCAGCGTTGAAGAGCTGTACAGGGGGGTGAACACTGAAGCTTTCTTT. Translated, it gives CSVEELYRGVNTEAFF.

The V call is TRBV5-1, the J call TRBJ2-5, with 7 bases matching TRBD1. Looked up from germline, CDR1 is SGHRS and CDR2 is YFSETQ. The CDR3 is 16 residues long. Unmatched junction bases numbered 9, after V lost 4 bases and J lost 0 bases. The CDR3 DNA reads as TGCGCCAGCAGCACCACAGGGGTAGGGAACCAAGAGACCCAGTACTTC. It yields the protein CASSTTGVGNQETQYF.

V is TRBV20-1 and J is TRBJ2-5; TRBD2 matches 8 bases. The CDR3 has 14 amino acids. Trimming at V came to 2 bases and at J to 5 bases, leaving 7 bases not matched to a gene. Germline V gene sequence: CDR1 DFQATT, CDR2 SNEGSKA (reference sequence). In DNA, the CDR3 is TGCAGTGCTAGACCCGGGGGGGTTGGGGAGACCCAGTACTTC. Encoded protein: CSARPGGVGETQYF.

The genes are TRBV18 and TRBJ2-1; 7 nucleotides align to TRBD1. Per germline, CDR1 KGHSH and CDR2 LQKENI. V lost 2 bases, J lost 0 bases, and 7 bases stayed unmatched. CDR3 length: 17 amino acids. This chain's CDR3 is CASSPSFRDSSYNEQFF. The DNA for the CDR3 is TGTGCCAGCTCACCATCTTTTCGGGACAGCTCCTACAATGAGCAGTTCTTC.